A selection of T cell receptor beta chains follows, all from one sample in a study of technical replicates of blood from a few donors. The protocol was immunoSEQ multiplex PCR, while the TCRdb copy is restricted to in-frame clones and leaves out a portion. The profile covers more than 65,000 clones, with over 90% appearing a single time and 0.37% taken by the ten largest. Input material: T cells isolated from PBMCs. The receptors originated from a human donor in good health. Each CDR3 is given without its conserved first and last residue.

v_call: TRBV27
cdr3_aa: ASSLSGYTGELF

v_call: TRBV9
cdr3_aa: ASSGVQGNNYGYT

v_call: TRBV30
cdr3_aa: AWSRDRGRWEAF

v_call: TRBV4-1
cdr3_aa: ASSQPRQGTTLGNTIY

v_call: TRBV9
cdr3_aa: ASSVRTSGTDTQY

v_call: TRBV7-9
cdr3_aa: ASSFSLVEDTQY

v_call: TRBV19
cdr3_aa: ASSIIRGSYEQY

v_call: TRBV7-6
cdr3_aa: ASSVLLADQGEQY

v_call: TRBV28
cdr3_aa: ASSSMTGVNQPQH

v_call: TRBV28
cdr3_aa: ASSLTGPNEQF

v_call: TRBV5-5
cdr3_aa: ASSLGSGSTDTQY

v_call: TRBV7-9
cdr3_aa: ASSLGGGEQF

v_call: TRBV25-1
cdr3_aa: ASARGLAGNQY

v_call: TRBV28
cdr3_aa: ASSYSGTKYNEQF

v_call: TRBV15
cdr3_aa: ATSRDPSGYNEQF

v_call: TRBV7-9
cdr3_aa: ASRNQETQY

v_call: TRBV19
cdr3_aa: ASSIQANTEAF

v_call: TRBV2
cdr3_aa: ASSQEGYEQY

v_call: TRBV30
cdr3_aa: AWDDGAFNQPQH

v_call: TRBV11-3
cdr3_aa: ASSLVGTGNNEQF

v_call: TRBV6-5
cdr3_aa: ASIKAGSSYNEQF

v_call: TRBV9
cdr3_aa: ASSESGTNQPQH

v_call: TRBV4-3
cdr3_aa: ASSQDRAIPGNEQF

v_call: TRBV2
cdr3_aa: ASSAETNGYT

v_call: TRBV12-5
cdr3_aa: ASGVQNTEAF

v_call: TRBV29-1
cdr3_aa: SVLEEYNEQF

v_call: TRBV5-1
cdr3_aa: ASSLGAGGEF

v_call: TRBV6-5
cdr3_aa: ASAGPYNEQF

v_call: TRBV25-1
cdr3_aa: ASSEFWAHQETQY

v_call: TRBV4-2
cdr3_aa: ASSHPVAGAGTDTQY

v_call: TRBV7-2
cdr3_aa: ASTTLAGYWTEAF

v_call: TRBV10-3
cdr3_aa: AISERGWEQY

v_call: TRBV5-8
cdr3_aa: ASSLTGSTDTQY

v_call: TRBV25-1
cdr3_aa: ASSEGRGSGANVLT

v_call: TRBV6-1
cdr3_aa: ASTERWQAINQPQH